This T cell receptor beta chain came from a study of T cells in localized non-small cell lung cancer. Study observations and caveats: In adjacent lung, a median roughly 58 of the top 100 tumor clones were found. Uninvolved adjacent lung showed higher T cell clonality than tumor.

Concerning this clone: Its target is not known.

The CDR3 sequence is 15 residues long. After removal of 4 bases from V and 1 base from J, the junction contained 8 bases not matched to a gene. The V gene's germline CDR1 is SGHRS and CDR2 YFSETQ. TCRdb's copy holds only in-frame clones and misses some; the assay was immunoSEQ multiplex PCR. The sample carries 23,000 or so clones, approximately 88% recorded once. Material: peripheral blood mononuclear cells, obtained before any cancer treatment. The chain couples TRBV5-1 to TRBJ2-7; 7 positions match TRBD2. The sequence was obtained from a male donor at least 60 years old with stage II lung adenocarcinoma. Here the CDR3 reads CASSRGGGGSYEQYF. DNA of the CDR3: TGCGCCAGCAGCCGGGGAGGCGGGGGATCCTACGAGCAGTACTTC.